This record looks at one T cell receptor (beta chain) sequence and its context. Its antigen remains unknown. The data derive from a study of blood T cells in healthy people across ages. Study conclusions and caveats: A strong correlation was seen between TCR beta diversity and naive T cell percentage. Estimates based on one million T cells were treated as lower bounds.

The CDR3 covers 17 residues. The germline V gene has CDR1 MNHEY and CDR2 SMNVEV (reference sequence). Primed by a sample-barcoded 5' primer and a J-beta primer mix, a second PCR proceeded for 7 to 11 cycles. Each cDNA molecule, via a template-switch adaptor with 12 random nucleotides, was tagged. Via MiXCR, TCRdb re-called the 5' RACE reads, giving one row per CDR3 protein. The data show 920,000 or so distinct CDR3 sequences, under 55% seen once. The study recruited healthy Caucasian donors from Russia who were aged about 6 to 100. The chain couples TRBV27 to TRBJ2-7; D tentatively reads TRBD1 or TRBD2 (5 bases each). The DNA end is a closer match to TRBJ2-4, so the J assignment may be wrong. The source material was blood. This sequence was found in a woman aged 55-70 years in good health. In nucleotides, the CDR3 is TGTGCCAGCAGTTTATCGCCGGGGACCAGCCCTGTAAACATTCAGTACTTC. It is translated as CASSLSPGTSPVNIQYF.